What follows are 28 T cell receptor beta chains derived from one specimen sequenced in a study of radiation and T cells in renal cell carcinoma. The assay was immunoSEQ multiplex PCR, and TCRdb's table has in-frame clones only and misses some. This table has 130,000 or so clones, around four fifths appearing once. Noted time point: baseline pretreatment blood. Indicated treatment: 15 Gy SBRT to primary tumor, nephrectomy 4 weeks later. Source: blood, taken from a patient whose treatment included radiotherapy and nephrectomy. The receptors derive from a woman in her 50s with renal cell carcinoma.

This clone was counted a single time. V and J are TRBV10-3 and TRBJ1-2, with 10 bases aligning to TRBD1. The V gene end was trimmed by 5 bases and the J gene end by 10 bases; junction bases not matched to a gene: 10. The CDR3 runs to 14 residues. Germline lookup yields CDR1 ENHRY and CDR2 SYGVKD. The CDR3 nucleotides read TGTGCCATCAGTCCCTCGGGACAGGGGTTTGTCTACACCTTC. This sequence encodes CAISPSGQGFVYTF.

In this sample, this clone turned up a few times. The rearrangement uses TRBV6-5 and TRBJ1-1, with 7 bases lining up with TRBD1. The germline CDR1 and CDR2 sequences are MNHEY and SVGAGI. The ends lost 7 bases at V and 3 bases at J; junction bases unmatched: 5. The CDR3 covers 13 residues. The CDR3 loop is CASNDRVDTEAFF. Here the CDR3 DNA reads TGTGCCAGCAATGACAGGGTGGACACTGAAGCTTTCTTT.

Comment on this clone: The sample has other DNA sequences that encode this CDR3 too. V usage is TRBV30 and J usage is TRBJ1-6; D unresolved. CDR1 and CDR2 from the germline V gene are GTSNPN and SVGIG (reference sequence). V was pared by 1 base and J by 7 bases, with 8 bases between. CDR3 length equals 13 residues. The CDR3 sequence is CAWSEGGNSPLHF. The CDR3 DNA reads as TGTGCCTGGAGTGAGGGCGGAAATTCACCCCTCCACTTT. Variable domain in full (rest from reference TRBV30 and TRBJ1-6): SQTIHQWPATLVQPVGSPLSLECTVEGTSNPNLYWYRQAAGRGLQLLFYSVGIGQISSEVPQNLSASRPQDRQFILSSKKLLLSDSGFYLCAWSEGGNSPLHFGNGTRLTVT.

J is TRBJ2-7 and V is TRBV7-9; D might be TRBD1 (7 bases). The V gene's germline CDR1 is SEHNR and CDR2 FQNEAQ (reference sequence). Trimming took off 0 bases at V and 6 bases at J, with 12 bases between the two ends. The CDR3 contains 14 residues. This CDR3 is CASSLASGGSEQYF. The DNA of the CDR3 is TGTGCCAGCAGCTTAGCTTCAGGGGGGTCCGAGCAGTACTTC.

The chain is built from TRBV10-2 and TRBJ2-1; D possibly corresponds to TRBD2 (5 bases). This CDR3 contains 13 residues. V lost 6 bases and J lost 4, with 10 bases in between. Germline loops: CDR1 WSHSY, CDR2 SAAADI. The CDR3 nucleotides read TGCGCCAGCAGCCGGCTAGCTTACAATGAGCAGTTCTTC. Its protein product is CASSRLAYNEQFF.

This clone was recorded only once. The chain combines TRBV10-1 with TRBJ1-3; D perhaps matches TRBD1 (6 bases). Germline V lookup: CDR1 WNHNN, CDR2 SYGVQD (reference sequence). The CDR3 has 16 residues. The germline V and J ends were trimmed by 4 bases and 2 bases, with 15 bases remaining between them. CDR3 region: CASSVNRAPTGNTIYF. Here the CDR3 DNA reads TGCGCCAGCAGTGTGAACAGGGCTCCGACTGGAAACACCATATATTTT.

The CDR3 sequence is CASSKDRGGGEKLFF. CDR3 in DNA: TGCGCCAGCAGCAAGGACAGGGGTGGTGGAGAAAAACTGTTTTTT. V is TRBV5-1 and J is TRBJ1-4; TRBD1 aligns across 9 bases. Germline loops: CDR1 SGHRS, CDR2 YFSETQ. Germline trimming cut 4 bases from V and 8 bases from J; bases unmatched to any gene: 9. The CDR3 is 15 residues long.

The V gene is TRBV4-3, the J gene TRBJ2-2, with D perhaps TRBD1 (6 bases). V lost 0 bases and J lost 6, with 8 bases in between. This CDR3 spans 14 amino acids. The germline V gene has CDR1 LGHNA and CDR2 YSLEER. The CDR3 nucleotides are TGCGCCAGCAGCCAAGAATGGGGGCCCGGGGAGCTGTTTTTT. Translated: CASSQEWGPGELFF.

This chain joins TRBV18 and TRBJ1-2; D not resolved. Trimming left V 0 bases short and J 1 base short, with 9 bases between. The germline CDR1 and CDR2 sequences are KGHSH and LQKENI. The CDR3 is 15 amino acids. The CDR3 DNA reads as TGTGCCAGCTCACCACCGAACGGGCTTAACTATGGCTACACCTTC. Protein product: CASSPPNGLNYGYTF.

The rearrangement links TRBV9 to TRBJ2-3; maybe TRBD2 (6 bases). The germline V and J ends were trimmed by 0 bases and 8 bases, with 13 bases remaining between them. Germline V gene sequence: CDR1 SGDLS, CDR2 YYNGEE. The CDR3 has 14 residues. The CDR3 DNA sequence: TGTGCCAGCAGCGTAGAGAACCCCGGGGGTACGCAGTATTTT. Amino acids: CASSVENPGGTQYF.

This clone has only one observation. The CDR3 reads CASNVALVGNYGYTF. The CDR3 DNA reads TGCGCCAGCAATGTAGCCCTCGTCGGCAACTATGGCTACACCTTC. This rearrangement joins TRBV10-2 to TRBJ1-2; D gene ambiguous. Deletions cut 7 bases from V and 2 bases from J, with 17 bases between. Germline CDR1 WSHSY, CDR2 SAAADI. CDR3 length: 15 amino acids.

This CDR3 is CASSLPDRGALSGYTF. Written as DNA, the CDR3 is TGTGCCAGCAGCTTACCGGACAGGGGGGCTTTGAGCGGCTACACCTTC. The V and J genes are TRBV5-4 and TRBJ1-2; 10 bases agree with TRBD1. The CDR3 is made up of 16 amino acids. J lost 8 bases, V lost 2 bases, and 12 bases had no gene match. Germline loops: CDR1 SGHNT, CDR2 YYREEE (reference sequence).

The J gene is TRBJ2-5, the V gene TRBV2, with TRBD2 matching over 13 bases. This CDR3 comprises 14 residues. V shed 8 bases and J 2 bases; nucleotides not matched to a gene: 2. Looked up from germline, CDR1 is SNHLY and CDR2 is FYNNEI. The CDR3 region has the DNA TGTGCCAGCCGGACTAGCGGGGGACAAGAGACCCAGTACTTC. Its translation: CASRTSGGQETQYF.

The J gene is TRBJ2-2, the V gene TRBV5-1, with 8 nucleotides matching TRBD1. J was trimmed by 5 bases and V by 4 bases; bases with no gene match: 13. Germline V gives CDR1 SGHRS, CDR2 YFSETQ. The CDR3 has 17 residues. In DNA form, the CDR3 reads TGCGCCAGCAGCCGCGGGACCATGGACAGGGTTACCGGGGAGCTGTTTTTT. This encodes CASSRGTMDRVTGELFF.

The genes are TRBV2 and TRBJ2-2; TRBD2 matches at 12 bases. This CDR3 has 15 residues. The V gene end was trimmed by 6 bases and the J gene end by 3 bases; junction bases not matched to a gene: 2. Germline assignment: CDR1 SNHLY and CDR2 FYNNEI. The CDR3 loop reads CASSRLAGDTGELFF. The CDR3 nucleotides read TGTGCCAGCAGCAGACTAGCGGGAGACACCGGGGAGCTGTTTTTT.

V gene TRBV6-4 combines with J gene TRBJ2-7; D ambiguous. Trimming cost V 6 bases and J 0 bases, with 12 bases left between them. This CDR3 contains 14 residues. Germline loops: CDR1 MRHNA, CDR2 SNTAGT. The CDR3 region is CASSRSMNSYEQYF. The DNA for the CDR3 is TGTGCCAGCAGCCGAAGCATGAACTCCTACGAGCAGTACTTC.

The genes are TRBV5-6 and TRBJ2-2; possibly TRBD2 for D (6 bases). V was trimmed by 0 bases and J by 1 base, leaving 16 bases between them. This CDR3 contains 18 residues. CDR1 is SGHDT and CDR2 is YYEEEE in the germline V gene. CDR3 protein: CASSLEEGGSENTGELFF. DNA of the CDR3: TGTGCCAGCAGCTTGGAAGAGGGAGGATCGGAGAACACCGGGGAGCTGTTTTTT.

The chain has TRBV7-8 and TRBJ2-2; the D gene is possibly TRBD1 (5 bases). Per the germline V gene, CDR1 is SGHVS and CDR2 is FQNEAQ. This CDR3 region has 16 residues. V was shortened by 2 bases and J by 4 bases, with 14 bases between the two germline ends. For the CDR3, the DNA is TGTGCCAGCAGCTTATCCAGACAGTCGAGCACCGGGGAGCTGTTTTTT. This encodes CASSLSRQSSTGELFF.

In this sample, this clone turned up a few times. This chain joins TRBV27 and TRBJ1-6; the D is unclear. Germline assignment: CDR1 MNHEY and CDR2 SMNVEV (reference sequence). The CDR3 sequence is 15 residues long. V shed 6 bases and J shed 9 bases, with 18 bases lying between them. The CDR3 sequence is CASSPTIAETSPLHF. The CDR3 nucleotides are TGTGCCAGCAGCCCAACGATCGCTGAGACTTCACCCCTCCACTTT.

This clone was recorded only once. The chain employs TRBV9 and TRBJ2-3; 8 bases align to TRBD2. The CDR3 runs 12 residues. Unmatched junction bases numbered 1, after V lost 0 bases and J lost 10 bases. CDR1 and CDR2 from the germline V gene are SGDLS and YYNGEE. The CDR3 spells CASSVVGRAQYF. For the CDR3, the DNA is TGTGCCAGCAGCGTAGTCGGGAGGGCGCAGTATTTT.

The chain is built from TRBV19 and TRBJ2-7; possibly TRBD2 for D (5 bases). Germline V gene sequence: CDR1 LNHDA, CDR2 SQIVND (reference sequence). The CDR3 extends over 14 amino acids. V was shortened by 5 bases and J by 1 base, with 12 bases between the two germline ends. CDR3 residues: CASSLYTGSYEQYF. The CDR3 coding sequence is TGTGCCAGTAGTCTCTACACGGGATCCTACGAGCAGTACTTC.

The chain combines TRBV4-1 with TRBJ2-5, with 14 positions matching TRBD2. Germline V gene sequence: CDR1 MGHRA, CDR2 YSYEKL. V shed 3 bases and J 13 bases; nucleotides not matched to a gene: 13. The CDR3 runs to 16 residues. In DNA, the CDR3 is TGCGCCAGCAGCCACAACACCGGGACTAGCGGGGGTCGGCGGTACTTC. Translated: CASSHNTGTSGGRRYF.

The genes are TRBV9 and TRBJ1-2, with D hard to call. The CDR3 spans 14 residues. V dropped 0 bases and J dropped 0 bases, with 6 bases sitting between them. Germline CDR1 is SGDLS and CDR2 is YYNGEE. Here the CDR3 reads CASSVDGANYGYTF. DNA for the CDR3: TGTGCCAGCAGCGTAGACGGAGCTAACTATGGCTACACCTTC. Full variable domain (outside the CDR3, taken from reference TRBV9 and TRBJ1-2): DSGVTQTPKHLITATGQRVTLRCSPRSGDLSVYWYQQSLDQGLQFLIQYYNGEERAKGNILERFSAQQFPDLHSELNLSSLELGDSALYFCASSVDGANYGYTFGSGTRLTVV.

DNA of the CDR3: TGTGCCAGTAGACAGGGCGGAGGCGGCTACACCTTC. This sequence encodes CASRQGGGGYTF. The J gene is TRBJ1-2, the V gene TRBV19; D may be TRBD1 (6 bases). CDR3 length equals 12 residues. Germline-derived CDR1 and CDR2 are LNHDA and SQIVND (reference sequence). V was cut by 6 bases and J by 8 bases, with 13 bases left in between.

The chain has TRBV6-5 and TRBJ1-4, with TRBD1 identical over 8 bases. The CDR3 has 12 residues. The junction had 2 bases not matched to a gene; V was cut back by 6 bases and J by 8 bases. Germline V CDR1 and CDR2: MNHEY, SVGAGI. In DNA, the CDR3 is TGTGCCAGCAGAGACAGGGGAGAAAAACTGTTTTTT. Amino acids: CASRDRGEKLFF.

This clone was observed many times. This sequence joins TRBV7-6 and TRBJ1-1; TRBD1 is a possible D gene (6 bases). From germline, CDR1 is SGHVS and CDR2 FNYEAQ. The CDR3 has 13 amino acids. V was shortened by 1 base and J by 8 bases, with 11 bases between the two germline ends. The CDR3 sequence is CASSLVGTSEAFF. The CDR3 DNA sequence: TGTGCCAGCAGCTTAGTAGGGACAAGCGAAGCTTTCTTT.

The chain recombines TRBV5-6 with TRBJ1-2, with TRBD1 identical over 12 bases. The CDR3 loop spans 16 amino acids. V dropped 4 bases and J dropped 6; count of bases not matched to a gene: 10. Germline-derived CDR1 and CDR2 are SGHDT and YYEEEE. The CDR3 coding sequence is TGTGCCAGCAGCCCCTCTCCGGGACAGGGGGCTAATGGCTACACCTTC. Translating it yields CASSPSPGQGANGYTF.

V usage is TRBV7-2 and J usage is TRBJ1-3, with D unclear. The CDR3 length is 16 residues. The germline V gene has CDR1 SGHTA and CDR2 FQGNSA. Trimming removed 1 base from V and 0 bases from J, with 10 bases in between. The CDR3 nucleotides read TGTGCCAGCAGCTTAGGACTGACGAGCTCTGGAAACACCATATATTTT. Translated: CASSLGLTSSGNTIYF. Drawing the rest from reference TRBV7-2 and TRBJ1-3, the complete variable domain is GAGVSQSPSNKVTEKGKDVELRCDPISGHTALYWYRQSLGQGLEFLIYFQGNSAPDKSGLPSDRFSAERTGGSVSTLTIQRTQQEDSAVYLCASSLGLTSSGNTIYFGEGSWLTVV.